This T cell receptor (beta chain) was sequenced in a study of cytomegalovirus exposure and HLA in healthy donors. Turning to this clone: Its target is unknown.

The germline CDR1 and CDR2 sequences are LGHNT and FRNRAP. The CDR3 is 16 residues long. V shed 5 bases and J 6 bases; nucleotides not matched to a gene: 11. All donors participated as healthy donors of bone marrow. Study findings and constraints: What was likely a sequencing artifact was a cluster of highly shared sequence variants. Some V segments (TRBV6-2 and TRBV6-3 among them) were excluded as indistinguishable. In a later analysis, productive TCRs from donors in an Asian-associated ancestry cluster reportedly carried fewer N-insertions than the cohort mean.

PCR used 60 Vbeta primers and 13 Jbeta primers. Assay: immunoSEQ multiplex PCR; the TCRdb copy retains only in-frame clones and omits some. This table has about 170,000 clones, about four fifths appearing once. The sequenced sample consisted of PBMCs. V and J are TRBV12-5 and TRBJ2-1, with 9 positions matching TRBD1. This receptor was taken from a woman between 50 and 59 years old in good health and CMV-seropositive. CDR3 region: CASGIAGTGKINEQFF. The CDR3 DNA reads TGTGCTAGTGGTATCGCCGGGACAGGGAAAATCAATGAGCAGTTCTTC.